This is a list of T cell receptor beta chains from one sample in a study of blood T cell repertoires in COVID-19. Sequencing used immunoSEQ multiplex PCR; TCRdb keeps in-frame clones, though not all of them. The sample has roughly 200,000 clones, 76% seen once. The source material was peripheral blood. These receptors all stem from a woman aged 45-59 years with active or convalescent COVID-19. CDR3s include the opening cysteine and the closing phenylalanine or tryptophan. The D gene is left open where the match is weak. The size field is filled for only some rows; it gives once, few, many or a size class.

D,size,J,V,DNA,CDR3
TRBD2,-,TRBJ2-1,TRBV4-1,TGCGCCAGCAGCCAAGGACCGGGGGGAGTGATTCTGGCTGAGCAGTTCTTC,CASSQGPGGVILAEQFF
-,-,TRBJ2-2,TRBV6-2/TRBV6-3,TGTGCCAGCAGTTACTCGGGCCTAAGAAACACCGGGGAGCTGTTTTTT,CASSYSGLRNTGELFF
TRBD2,once,TRBJ2-1,TRBV18,TGTGCCAGCTCACCAACTACTAGCGGGAAAGTTGAGCAGTTCTTC,CASSPTTSGKVEQFF
-,once,TRBJ1-2,TRBV25-1,TGTGCCAGCAGGGACTTCGCTGGCTACACCTTC,CASRDFAGYTF
TRBD1,-,TRBJ1-2,TRBV18,TGTGCCAGCTCACCCGGAGGACAGGGGGCTCGGGGAGATGGCTACACCTTC,CASSPGGQGARGDGYTF
-,-,TRBJ1-4,TRBV15,TGTGCCACCAGCAGCCGATTACAGCCAACTAATGAAAAACTGTTTTTT,CATSSRLQPTNEKLFF
-,-,TRBJ2-7,TRBV20-1,TGCAGTGCTAGTCCGGGACAAAACTCCTACGAGCAGTACTTC,CSASPGQNSYEQYF
TRBD2,-,TRBJ2-5,TRBV5-4,TGTGCCTGTAATAGCGGGGGGCGCCAAGAGACCCAGTACTTC,CACNSGGRQETQYF
-,-,TRBJ1-1,TRBV7-2,TGTGCCAGCAGCCCTTTTTCAGGACAGAAAATGAACACTGAAGCTTTCTTT,CASSPFSGQKMNTEAFF
TRBD1,-,TRBJ1-4,TRBV19,TGTGCCAGTAGTTTCCGGGACAGGGGGAAACCACTGTTTTTT,CASSFRDRGKPLFF
TRBD2,-,TRBJ2-1,TRBV27,TGTGCCAGCAGTTTATCGATGGGCGGGGGTTACAATGAGCAGTTCTTC,CASSLSMGGGYNEQFF
TRBD2,-,TRBJ2-5,TRBV25-1,TGTGCCAGCAGTGCCGGGGGGGAGGGCCCTGAAGAGACCCAGTACTTC,CASSAGGEGPEETQYF
TRBD2,-,TRBJ2-1,TRBV7-2,TGTGCCAGCAGCAGAATAGCGGGGGTAGCCTACAATGAGCAGTTCTTC,CASSRIAGVAYNEQFF
-,-,TRBJ1-2,TRBV20-1,TGCAGTGCTAGTGGGCAGGGGAGTGACCCAAACTATGGCTACACCTTC,CSASGQGSDPNYGYTF
-,few,TRBJ1-3,TRBV15,TGTGCCACCAGCAGAGATGGCGGACAGTATCCTGGAAACACCATATATTTT,CATSRDGGQYPGNTIYF
-,once,TRBJ2-5,TRBV14,TGTGCCAGCAGCCAAGAATCAGGGGAAATCTGGGAGACCCAGTACTTC,CASSQESGEIWETQYF
-,-,TRBJ2-1,TRBV7-2,TGTGCCAGCAGCTTAGATCCCCCAGCGGTCCACAATGAGCAGTTCTTC,CASSLDPPAVHNEQFF
-,-,TRBJ2-1,TRBV7-2,TGTGCCAGCAGCCCCGACAGCAATACAAACAATGAGCAGTTCTTC,CASSPDSNTNNEQFF
TRBD2,-,TRBJ2-1,TRBV19,TGTGCCAGTAGCCCCGGGACTAGCTCCTACAATGAGCAGTTCTTC,CASSPGTSSYNEQFF
-,few,TRBJ1-6,TRBV2,TGTGCCAGCAATCCTGGGCCCTATTCACCCCTCCACTTT,CASNPGPYSPLHF
-,-,TRBJ2-7,TRBV7-2,TGTGCCAGCAGCCCCCGAGGGGGGGTGAGGCGCGAGCAGTACTTC,CASSPRGGVRREQYF
TRBD1,-,TRBJ1-6,TRBV5-1,TGCGCCAGCAGCTTCGAACAGGGGATTTCACCCCTCCACTTT,CASSFEQGISPLHF
TRBD1,few,TRBJ2-1,TRBV29-1,TGCAGCGTTGGGCCGGGACAGGGGGCGGGCAATGAGCAGTTCTTC,CSVGPGQGAGNEQFF